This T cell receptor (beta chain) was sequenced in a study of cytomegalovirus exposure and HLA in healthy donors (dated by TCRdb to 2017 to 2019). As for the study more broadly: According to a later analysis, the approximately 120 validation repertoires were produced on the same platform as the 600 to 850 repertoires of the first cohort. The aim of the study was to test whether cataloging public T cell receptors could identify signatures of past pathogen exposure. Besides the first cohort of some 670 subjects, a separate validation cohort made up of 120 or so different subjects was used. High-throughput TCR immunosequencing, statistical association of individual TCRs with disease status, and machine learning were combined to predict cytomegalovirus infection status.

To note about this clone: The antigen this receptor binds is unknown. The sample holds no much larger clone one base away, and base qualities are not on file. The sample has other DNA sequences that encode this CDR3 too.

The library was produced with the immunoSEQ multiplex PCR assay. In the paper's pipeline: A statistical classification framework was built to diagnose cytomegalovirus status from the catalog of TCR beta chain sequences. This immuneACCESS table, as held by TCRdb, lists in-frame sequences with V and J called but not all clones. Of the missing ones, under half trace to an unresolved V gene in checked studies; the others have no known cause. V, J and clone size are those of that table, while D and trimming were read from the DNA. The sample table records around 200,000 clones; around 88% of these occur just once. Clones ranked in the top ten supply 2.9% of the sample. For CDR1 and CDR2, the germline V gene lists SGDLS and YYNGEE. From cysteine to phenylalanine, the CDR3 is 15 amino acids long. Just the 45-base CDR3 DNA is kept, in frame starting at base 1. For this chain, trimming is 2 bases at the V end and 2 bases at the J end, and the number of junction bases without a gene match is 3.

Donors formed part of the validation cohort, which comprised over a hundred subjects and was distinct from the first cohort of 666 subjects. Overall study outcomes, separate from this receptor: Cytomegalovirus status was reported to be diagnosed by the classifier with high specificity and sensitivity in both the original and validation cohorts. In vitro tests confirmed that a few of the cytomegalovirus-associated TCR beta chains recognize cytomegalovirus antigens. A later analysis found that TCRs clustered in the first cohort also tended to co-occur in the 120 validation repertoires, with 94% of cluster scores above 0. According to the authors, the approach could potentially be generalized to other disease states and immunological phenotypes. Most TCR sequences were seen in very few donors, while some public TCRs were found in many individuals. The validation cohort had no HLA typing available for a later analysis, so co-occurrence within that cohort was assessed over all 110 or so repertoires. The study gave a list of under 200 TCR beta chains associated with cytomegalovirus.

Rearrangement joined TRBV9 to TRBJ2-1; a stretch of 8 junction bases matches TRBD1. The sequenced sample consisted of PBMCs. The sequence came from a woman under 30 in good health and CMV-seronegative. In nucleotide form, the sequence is TGTGCCAGCAGCGTCGGGACAGGAGCCTACAATGAGCAGTTCTTC. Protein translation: CASSVGTGAYNEQFF. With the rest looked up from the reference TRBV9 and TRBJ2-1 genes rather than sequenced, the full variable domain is DSGVTQTPKHLITATGQRVTLRCSPRSGDLSVYWYQQSLDQGLQFLIQYYNGEERAKGNILERFSAQQFPDLHSELNLSSLELGDSALYFCASSVGTGAYNEQFFGPGTRLTVL.